The clone carrying this TCR beta chain was seen repeatedly, ten times or more. CDR3 length: 16 amino acids. Looked up from germline, CDR1 is ENHRY and CDR2 is SYGVKD. The trim removed 7 bases at V and 0 bases at J, leaving 9 bases unmatched. A second PCR of roughly 7 to 11 cycles used a sample-barcoded 5' primer and a J-beta primer mix. TCRdb recomputed calls from the 5' RACE reads with MiXCR, one row per CDR3 protein. The top ten clones hold 0.65% to 0.95% of a sample with under 1,100,000 distinct CDR3 sequences, approximately 25% of them seen once. The data derive from a study of blood T cells in healthy people across ages. A further study also used this sample, focusing on T cells of mothers and their children.

The sequenced material came from blood. This sequence originates from a girl between 2 and 10 years old in good health. This chain uses TRBV10-3 with TRBJ2-7; 10 bases are a match to TRBD1. The CDR3 sequence: CAITKGQGVNSYEQYF. CDR3 bases: TGTGCCATCACTAAAGGACAGGGGGTAAACTCCTACGAGCAGTACTTC.